The rows below give T cell receptor beta chains drawn from one sample of a study of OX40 agonist ivuxolimab in advanced cancers. Profiled with immunoSEQ multiplex PCR; TCRdb holds only in-frame clones, not every one. Of about 120,000 clones detected, around 93% appear once; the ten largest clones hold roughly 0.15%. This specimen consisted of CD4+ or CD8+ T cells sorted from blood, obtained in a trial of the OX40 agonist ivuxolimab. The receptors shown here come from an adult with an advanced solid tumor such as melanoma, head and neck, liver or kidney cancer. The CDR3 runs from the conserved cysteine through the conserved F or W. A D gene is named only where the DNA matches it firmly. For some rows the clone size is stated as once, few or many, or as a class when expanded; others skip it.

j_gene: TRBJ2-1; v_gene: TRBV5-4; d_gene: TRBD1; abundance: once; CDR3aa: CASSLEGASEQFF; CDR3nt: TGTGCCAGCAGCTTGGAGGGGGCTAGCGAGCAGTTCTTC
j_gene: TRBJ2-6; v_gene: TRBV19; d_gene: .; abundance: .; CDR3aa: CASSIPGTGANVLTF; CDR3nt: TGTGCCAGTAGTATTCCAGGGACTGGGGCCAACGTCCTGACTTTC
j_gene: TRBJ2-7; v_gene: TRBV5-4; d_gene: TRBD1; abundance: .; CDR3aa: CASSLARQGVYEQYF; CDR3nt: TGTGCCAGCAGCTTGGCCCGTCAGGGGGTGTACGAGCAGTACTTC
j_gene: TRBJ1-4; v_gene: TRBV7-8; d_gene: .; abundance: .; CDR3aa: CASSLGQFNEKLFF; CDR3nt: TGTGCCAGCAGCTTAGGGCAGTTTAATGAAAAACTGTTTTTT
j_gene: TRBJ1-3; v_gene: TRBV28; d_gene: .; abundance: .; CDR3aa: CASSLWAGSSGNTIYF; CDR3nt: TGTGCCAGCAGTTTATGGGCAGGATCCTCTGGAAACACCATATATTTT
j_gene: TRBJ2-3; v_gene: TRBV23-1; d_gene: TRBD2; abundance: once; CDR3aa: CASRGTSELDTQYF; CDR3nt: TGCGCCAGCAGGGGGACTAGCGAACTAGATACGCAGTATTTT
j_gene: TRBJ1-1; v_gene: TRBV28; d_gene: TRBD1; abundance: .; CDR3aa: CASSFDRVNTEAFF; CDR3nt: TGTGCCAGCAGTTTTGACAGGGTGAACACTGAAGCTTTCTTT
j_gene: TRBJ2-5; v_gene: TRBV5-4; d_gene: .; abundance: .; CDR3aa: CASSSQETQYF; CDR3nt: TGTGCCAGCAGCTCACAAGAGACCCAGTACTTC
j_gene: TRBJ2-6; v_gene: TRBV7-3; d_gene: .; abundance: .; CDR3aa: CASSPPPGSGANVLTF; CDR3nt: TGTGCCAGCAGTCCGCCCCCGGGCTCTGGGGCCAACGTCCTGACTTTC
j_gene: TRBJ2-7; v_gene: TRBV7-2; d_gene: .; abundance: once; CDR3aa: CASSPPWTVAYEQYF; CDR3nt: TGTGCCAGCAGCCCCCCCTGGACCGTCGCCTACGAGCAGTACTTC
j_gene: TRBJ1-2; v_gene: TRBV9; d_gene: TRBD1; abundance: once; CDR3aa: CASRGTGRNYGYTF; CDR3nt: TGTGCCAGCCGAGGGACAGGGCGAAACTATGGCTACACCTTC
j_gene: TRBJ2-7; v_gene: TRBV5-5; d_gene: TRBD2; abundance: once; CDR3aa: CASSLDPLAVFSYEQYF; CDR3nt: TGTGCCAGCAGCTTAGACCCACTAGCGGTGTTTAGCTACGAGCAGTACTTC
j_gene: TRBJ2-3; v_gene: TRBV9; d_gene: TRBD2; abundance: .; CDR3aa: CASSQTRLAVDTQYF; CDR3nt: TGTGCCAGCAGCCAAACTAGACTAGCGGTAGATACGCAGTATTTT
j_gene: TRBJ1-2; v_gene: TRBV27; d_gene: .; abundance: few; CDR3aa: CASSFGTHYGYTF; CDR3nt: TGTGCCAGCAGTTTCGGGACCCACTATGGCTACACCTTC
j_gene: TRBJ2-3; v_gene: TRBV15; d_gene: TRBD2; abundance: once; CDR3aa: CATSRLGGRTDTQYF; CDR3nt: TGTGCCACCAGCAGGCTGGGCGGGAGGACAGATACGCAGTATTTT
j_gene: TRBJ1-2; v_gene: TRBV30; d_gene: .; abundance: .; CDR3aa: CAWSRGDWDGYTF; CDR3nt: TGTGCCTGGAGTAGGGGGGATTGGGATGGCTACACCTTC
j_gene: TRBJ2-1; v_gene: TRBV30; d_gene: TRBD2; abundance: .; CDR3aa: CAWNRGGRNEQFF; CDR3nt: TGTGCCTGGAACCGGGGGGGCCGGAATGAGCAGTTCTTC
j_gene: TRBJ2-3; v_gene: TRBV28; d_gene: .; abundance: .; CDR3aa: CASSLYARLGADTQYF; CDR3nt: TGTGCCAGCAGTTTATATGCCCGCCTAGGGGCAGATACGCAGTATTTT
j_gene: TRBJ1-1; v_gene: TRBV29-1; d_gene: .; abundance: .; CDR3aa: CSVESTTEAFF; CDR3nt: TGCAGCGTTGAGTCTACGACTGAAGCTTTCTTT
j_gene: TRBJ2-5; v_gene: TRBV28; d_gene: .; abundance: .; CDR3aa: CASSLMRETQYF; CDR3nt: TGTGCCAGCAGTTTGATGCGGGAGACCCAGTACTTC
j_gene: TRBJ1-1; v_gene: TRBV10-3; d_gene: TRBD1; abundance: .; CDR3aa: CAISVGQGVTEAFF; CDR3nt: TGTGCCATCAGTGTGGGACAGGGGGTAACTGAAGCTTTCTTT
j_gene: TRBJ1-5; v_gene: TRBV28; d_gene: .; abundance: .; CDR3aa: CASSLLGSPGQPQHF; CDR3nt: TGTGCCAGCAGTTTATTGGGCAGTCCAGGACAGCCCCAGCATTTT
j_gene: TRBJ2-2; v_gene: TRBV18; d_gene: TRBD1; abundance: .; CDR3aa: CASSPYPPSRDSILTGELFF; CDR3nt: TGTGCCAGCTCACCTTACCCACCGAGCCGGGACAGTATTCTTACCGGGGAGCTGTTTTTT
j_gene: TRBJ2-5; v_gene: TRBV7-9; d_gene: TRBD1; abundance: once; CDR3aa: CASSLAYGTEETQYF; CDR3nt: TGTGCCAGCAGCTTAGCCTACGGGACAGAAGAGACCCAGTACTTC
j_gene: TRBJ1-4; v_gene: TRBV7-9; d_gene: .; abundance: .; CDR3aa: CASSLEGVGEKLFF; CDR3nt: TGTGCCAGCAGCTTAGAAGGGGTCGGCGAAAAACTGTTTTTT
j_gene: TRBJ2-1; v_gene: TRBV7-2; d_gene: .; abundance: .; CDR3aa: CASSHRRGPNNEQFF; CDR3nt: TGTGCCAGCAGCCACCGGAGGGGCCCTAACAATGAGCAGTTCTTC
j_gene: TRBJ2-2; v_gene: TRBV27; d_gene: .; abundance: .; CDR3aa: CASSFRGQGGELFF; CDR3nt: TGTGCCAGCAGTTTCAGGGGCCAAGGCGGGGAGCTGTTTTTT
j_gene: TRBJ1-5; v_gene: TRBV5-4; d_gene: .; abundance: .; CDR3aa: CASSLGRQGPWAQHF; CDR3nt: TGTGCCAGCAGCTTGGGTAGGCAGGGCCCATGGGCCCAGCATTTT
j_gene: TRBJ2-7; v_gene: TRBV2; d_gene: .; abundance: .; CDR3aa: CASSVRQSTYEQYF; CDR3nt: TGTGCCAGCAGTGTCCGACAGTCAACCTACGAGCAGTACTTC
j_gene: TRBJ1-5; v_gene: TRBV7-2; d_gene: TRBD1; abundance: few; CDR3aa: CASSYTLTGGRQPQHF; CDR3nt: TGTGCCAGCAGTTACACCCTTACAGGGGGGAGGCAGCCCCAGCATTTT